Below are 30 T cell receptor beta chains sequenced from a single sample in a study of T cells in Graves' hyperthyroidism and ophthalmopathy (dated by TCRdb to the late 2010s). The library was prepared using multiplex PCR. TCRdb names Illumina HiSeq 2000 as the instrument used. The TCR beta CDR3 regions were amplified from RNA transcripts. The first round of RT-PCR for the TCR CDR3 was performed with the HTBI primer set and the Qiagen OneStep RT-PCR kit. TCRdb's own reprocessing of the public reads used fastp at Q25 and MiXCR and kept productive beta chains. Each entry merges the rows of one CDR3 protein and shows their most common DNA and genes. The sample table records hundreds of thousands of distinct CDR3 sequences; roughly 14% of these occur just once. 12% to 15% of the sample is in the top ten clones. The sample consisted of blood. The source is a woman younger than 30 with Graves' hyperthyroidism.

The CDR3 region is CAIRARTGNVAIQYF. DNA for the CDR3: TGTGCCATCAGGGCCAGGACAGGGAACGTGGCCATTCAGTACTTC. The chain couples TRBV12-3 or TRBV12-4 to TRBJ2-4, with 8 bases identical to TRBD1. Trimming removed 10 bases from V and 9 bases from J; junction bases left unmatched: 17. The CDR3 runs 15 residues.

The chain uses TRBV11-2 and TRBJ1-4; tentative D call: TRBD1 (5 bases). The CDR3 extends over 15 amino acids. Germline V gene data show CDR1 as SGHAT and CDR2 as FQNNGV. Trimming shortened V by 7 bases and J by 4 bases, and 16 bases separated the two germline ends. CDR3 DNA: TGTGCCAGCACTGGGTTTAGGGGCTTTAATGAAAAACTGTTTTTT. It is translated as CASTGFRGFNEKLFF.

This clonotype turned up a few times. The chain joins TRBV20-1 to TRBJ2-4; 7 positions agree with TRBD1. Germline V gene data show CDR1 as DFQATT and CDR2 as SNEGSKA (reference sequence). The V gene end was trimmed by 2 bases and the J gene end by 7 bases; junction bases not matched to a gene: 5. This CDR3 comprises 13 residues. The CDR3 region is CSARPTGRNIQYF. The CDR3 DNA reads TGCAGTGCTAGACCGACAGGGCGGAACATTCAGTACTTC.

For the CDR3, the DNA is TGTGCCACGGTTCGCCCTACGAGCTCCTACAATGAGCAGTTCTTC. Protein product: CATVRPTSSYNEQFF. This chain links TRBV12-3 or TRBV12-4 with TRBJ2-1; D is uncertain. Trimming took 10 bases from V and 0 from J, leaving 16 bases between them. CDR3 length equals 15 residues.

The chain couples TRBV20-1 to TRBJ2-7, with a possible D match to TRBD1 (6 bases). The CDR3 is made up of 13 amino acids. Germline-derived CDR1 and CDR2 are DFQATT and SNEGSKA (reference sequence). V gave up 2 bases and J gave up 6 bases, with 14 bases separating them. This CDR3 reads CSARQGFGGEQYF. CDR3 coding DNA: TGCAGTGCTAGACAGGGGTTTGGAGGCGAGCAGTACTTC.

This clonotype was seen a few times. The gene calls are TRBV10-3 and TRBJ1-5; D call uncertain. Trimming cost V 2 bases and J 2 bases, with 7 bases left between them. The CDR3 runs to 14 residues. The germline V gene encodes CDR1 ENHRY and CDR2 SYGVKD. Here the CDR3 DNA reads TGTGCCATCAGTGAGGAGGTCCGCAATCAGCCCCAGCATTTT. Translated: CAISEEVRNQPQHF.

This clonotype was seen ten or more times. The rearrangement uses TRBV11-2 and TRBJ2-7; TRBD2 matches at 7 bases. J was trimmed by 8 bases and V by 1 base; bases with no gene match: 11. This CDR3 is built from 15 residues. CDR1 is SGHAT and CDR2 is FQNNGV in the germline V gene. The CDR3 DNA is TGTGCCAGCAGCTTAGGGGAGGGCAGGGTGTACCAGCAGTACTTC. The encoded protein is CASSLGEGRVYQQYF. Supplemented by reference TRBV11-2 and TRBJ2-7, the full variable domain reads EAGVAQSPRYKIIEKRQSVAFWCNPISGHATLYWYQQILGQGPKLLIQFQNNGVVDDSQLPKDRFSAERLKGVDSTLKIQPAKLEDSAVYLCASSLGEGRVYQQYFGPGTRLTVT.

This clonotype was detected only a few times. This chain joins TRBV4-1 and TRBJ2-1; D is unresolved. CDR3 length: 14 residues. Germline lookup yields CDR1 MGHRA and CDR2 YSYEKL. V shed 4 bases and J shed 0 bases, with 7 bases lying between them. CDR3 loop: CASSLHSSYNEQFF. Written as DNA, the CDR3 is TGCGCCAGCAGCCTACACAGCTCCTACAATGAGCAGTTCTTC.

This clonotype came up many times. The J gene is TRBJ1-1, the V gene TRBV7-2; no definite D call. The CDR3 length is 12 residues. Between the trimmed V and J ends, which lost 8 bases and 11 bases, there was a span of 18 bases. The germline V gene has CDR1 SGHTA and CDR2 FQGNSA. CDR3 protein: CASSPGLTIAFF. The CDR3 DNA reads as TGTGCCAGCTCCCCGGGATTAACGATCGCTTTCTTT.

The chain has TRBV14 and TRBJ2-3; a weak D match, TRBD1 (6 bases). Per the germline V gene, CDR1 is SGHDN and CDR2 is FVKESK. V was trimmed by 3 bases and J by 5 bases, leaving 21 bases between them. This CDR3 has 17 amino acids. The CDR3 coding sequence is TGTGCCAGCAGCCAGGTCATTTCGGACAGAGGCGTAGATACGCAGTATTTT. Its protein product is CASSQVISDRGVDTQYF.

The sample holds many counts of this clonotype. The CDR3 spells CAGRQDGGTDTQYF. In DNA, the CDR3 is TGTGCCGGAAGACAGGACGGAGGGACAGATACGCAGTATTTT. The chain is built from TRBV6-1 and TRBJ2-3; tentatively, D is TRBD1 or TRBD2 (6 bases each). Germline V gives CDR1 MNHNS, CDR2 SASEGT. The CDR3 runs to 14 residues. Between the trimmed V and J ends, which lost 11 bases and 3 bases, there was a span of 18 bases.

A few counts support this clonotype. The chain carries TRBV5-6 and TRBJ1-5; 7 nucleotides line up with TRBD1. The CDR3 is made up of 16 amino acids. From germline, CDR1 is SGHDT and CDR2 YYEEEE. The V gene end was trimmed by 4 bases and the J gene end by 2 bases; junction bases not matched to a gene: 9. Here the CDR3 reads CASSGHRGGGNQPQHF. The CDR3 coding sequence is TGTGCCAGCAGCGGCCACAGGGGTGGGGGCAATCAGCCCCAGCATTTT.

The table lists this clonotype with many counts. The chain is built from TRBV6-1 and TRBJ1-4; D call uncertain. There are 14 residues in the CDR3. Trimming left V 8 bases short and J 4 bases short, with 14 bases between. Germline V gives CDR1 MNHNS, CDR2 SASEGT. DNA of the CDR3: TGTGCCAGCGACCGAACATGGGGTAATGAAAAACTGTTTTTT. As protein: CASDRTWGNEKLFF.

This clonotype was counted ten times or more. The genes are TRBV9 and TRBJ2-1; 10 nucleotides match TRBD2. CDR3 size: 16 residues. The V segment lost 0 bases and the J segment 7 bases; nucleotides outside the gene matches: 7. Germline CDR1 reads SGDLS; CDR2 reads YYNGEE. The CDR3: CASSVGASGSFNEQFF. The CDR3 DNA sequence: TGTGCCAGCAGCGTAGGGGCTAGCGGGAGTTTTAATGAGCAGTTCTTC.

This clonotype was seen more than once but under ten times. CDR3 amino acids: CASSNLDRVAINTGELFF. The CDR3 DNA reads TGTGCCAGCAGTAACTTGGACAGGGTAGCGATAAACACCGGGGAGCTGTTTTTT. V and J are TRBV28 and TRBJ2-2; 8 positions agree with TRBD1. Germline V gene lookup returns CDR1 MDHEN and CDR2 SYDVKM. The CDR3 runs 18 residues. V gave up 5 bases and J gave up 2 bases; unmatched junction bases: 13.

This clonotype was seen repeatedly, ten times or more. The CDR3 DNA reads TGTGCCAGCAGCGTAGAAGGACAGGGGGCGGCGGAGACCCAGTACTTC. It yields the protein CASSVEGQGAAETQYF. The rearrangement uses TRBV9 and TRBJ2-5; TRBD1 matches 11 bases. The J segment lost 5 bases and the V segment lost 0 bases, leaving 6 bases of the junction unmatched. Germline CDR1 reads SGDLS; CDR2 reads YYNGEE. This CDR3 spans 16 amino acids.

This clonotype came up many times. The V gene is TRBV5-1, the J gene TRBJ2-3; D is uncertain. CDR1 SGHRS and CDR2 YFSETQ come from the germline V gene. This CDR3 is 12 amino acids long. Trimming shortened V by 4 bases and J by 1 base, and 4 bases separated the two germline ends. The CDR3: CASSGGTDTQYF. The CDR3 DNA is TGCGCCAGCAGCGGAGGCACAGATACGCAGTATTTT.

The chain links TRBV7-2 to TRBJ1-4; D is possibly TRBD1 (6 bases). Trimming pared 5 bases from V and 8 bases from J, leaving 18 bases between. The CDR3 length is 15 residues. In germline, CDR1 is SGHTA, CDR2 FQGNSA. The CDR3 DNA reads as TGTGCCAGCAGCCCCGGGGGCCTGATAGGGGAAAAACTGTTTTTT. It codes for CASSPGGLIGEKLFF.

The chain is built from TRBV28 and TRBJ2-3; possibly TRBD1 for D (5 bases). The DNA end lines up better with TRBJ1-5; the J call may be wrong. Germline V gene sequence: CDR1 MDHEN, CDR2 SYDVKM. The CDR3 runs 18 residues. The CDR3 coding sequence is TGTGCCAGCAGTCTTACTAGCGGGAGCGGGCAGGACACAGATACGCAGCATTTT. Translating gives CASSLTSGSGQDTDTQHF.

The chain joins TRBV6-5 to TRBJ2-3, with 9 bases aligning to TRBD2. CDR1 is MNHEY, CDR2 SVGAGI, per germline. Losses at the gene ends were 0 bases for V and 2 bases for J; bases not matched to a gene: 9. CDR3 length: 18 residues. CDR3: CASSYSGGSGGHTDTQYF. The DNA for the CDR3 is TGTGCCAGCAGTTACTCTGGTGGTAGCGGGGGCCACACAGATACGCAGTATTTT.

This clonotype was recorded at least ten times. The chain is built from TRBV5-1 and TRBJ1-5; D unclear. Per the germline V gene, CDR1 is SGHRS and CDR2 is YFSETQ. Trimming pared 0 bases from V and 7 bases from J, leaving 14 bases between. The CDR3 spans 15 residues. The DNA for the CDR3 is TGCGCCAGCAGCTTGGGGGGAATACCGGGGCAGCCCCAGCATTTT. This sequence encodes CASSLGGIPGQPQHF.

The chain is built from TRBV28 and TRBJ1-1; TRBD1 agrees at 7 bases. Germline CDR1 is MDHEN and CDR2 is SYDVKM. V shed 4 bases, J shed 8 bases, and the junction held 4 bases outside the gene matches. The CDR3 spans 12 residues. The CDR3 DNA reads TGTGCCAGCAGTTCTCCGGGACAGGAAGCTTTCTTT. This gives the protein CASSSPGQEAFF.

The rearrangement uses TRBV7-9 and TRBJ1-1, with D unresolved. CDR3 length equals 11 residues. Per germline, CDR1 SEHNR and CDR2 FQNEAQ (reference sequence). V was pared by 1 base and J by 6 bases, with 3 bases between. The CDR3 spells CASSLVAEAFF. The CDR3 DNA reads as TGTGCCAGCAGCTTAGTTGCTGAAGCTTTCTTT.

This clonotype was counted between two and nine times. The chain uses TRBV27 and TRBJ2-4; possibly TRBD2 for D (5 bases). The CDR3 totals 18 residues. The germline gives CDR1 MNHEY, CDR2 SMNVEV (reference sequence). V dropped 4 bases and J dropped 0 bases, with 19 bases sitting between them. CDR3: CASSSTLREGLAKNIQYF. As DNA, the CDR3 is TGTGCCAGCAGTTCCACCCTCCGTGAGGGTCTAGCCAAAAACATTCAGTACTTC.

This chain connects TRBV15 to TRBJ1-5, with TRBD1 matching over 9 bases. The CDR3 runs to 14 residues. The germline CDR1 and CDR2 sequences are LNHNV and YYDKDF (reference sequence). V was clipped by 9 bases and J by 0 bases; unmatched bases: 3. The CDR3 loop is CATDRGYSNQPQHF. As DNA, the CDR3 is TGTGCCACGGACAGGGGATATAGCAATCAGCCCCAGCATTTT.

Many counts were recorded for this clonotype. This sequence joins TRBV24-1 and TRBJ2-7, with 11 bases that match TRBD1. The CDR3 runs 15 residues. V lost 4 bases and J lost 6; bases outside the gene matches: 7. Germline V lookup: CDR1 KGHDR, CDR2 SFDVKD. CDR3: CATSDAGTGGGEQYF. The CDR3 DNA reads as TGTGCCACCAGTGACGCCGGGACAGGGGGGGGCGAGCAGTACTTC.

The chain couples TRBV3-1 to TRBJ2-1; D is unresolved. CDR3 length: 12 amino acids. V lost 0 bases and J 10 bases, leaving 7 bases between the germline ends. Germline V lookup: CDR1 LGHDT, CDR2 YNNKEL (reference sequence). The CDR3, as DNA: TGTGCCAGCAGCCAAGATAGGCTAGAGCAGTTCTTC. It specifies CASSQDRLEQFF.

Ten or more counts support this clonotype. The V call is TRBV6-1, the J call TRBJ2-1, with 15 bases identical to TRBD2. This CDR3 spans 16 amino acids. The germline V gene has CDR1 MNHNS and CDR2 SASEGT. V was clipped by 6 bases and J by 2 bases; unmatched bases: 2. The CDR3 DNA follows: TGTGCCAGCAGCCGGACTAGCGGGGGGGCCTACAATGAGCAGTTCTTC. Its translation is CASSRTSGGAYNEQFF.

There are a few counts of this clonotype. This chain joins TRBV19 and TRBJ2-2; D is ambiguous. CDR1 LNHDA and CDR2 SQIVND come from the germline V gene (reference sequence). The CDR3 covers 14 residues. V lost 3 bases and J lost 0, with 5 bases in between. The CDR3, as DNA: TGTGCCAGTAGTATTGGGGCGAACACCGGGGAGCTGTTTTTT. Translating gives CASSIGANTGELFF. Variable domain in full (rest from reference TRBV19 and TRBJ2-2): DGGITQSPKYLFRKEGQNVTLSCEQNLNHDAMYWYRQDPGQGLRLIYYSQIVNDFQKGDIAEGYSVSREKKESFPLTVTSAQKNPTAFYLCASSIGANTGELFFGEGSRLTVL.

The sample holds a few counts of this clonotype. The V gene is TRBV14, the J gene TRBJ2-2; TRBD2 aligns across 9 bases. CDR1 is SGHDN, CDR2 FVKESK, per germline. The V segment lost 5 bases and the J segment 2 bases; nucleotides outside the gene matches: 6. The CDR3 totals 16 residues. CDR3 in DNA: TGTGCCAGCAGCAAACCTAGCGGGGCAAACACCGGGGAGCTGTTTTTT. Amino acids: CASSKPSGANTGELFF.